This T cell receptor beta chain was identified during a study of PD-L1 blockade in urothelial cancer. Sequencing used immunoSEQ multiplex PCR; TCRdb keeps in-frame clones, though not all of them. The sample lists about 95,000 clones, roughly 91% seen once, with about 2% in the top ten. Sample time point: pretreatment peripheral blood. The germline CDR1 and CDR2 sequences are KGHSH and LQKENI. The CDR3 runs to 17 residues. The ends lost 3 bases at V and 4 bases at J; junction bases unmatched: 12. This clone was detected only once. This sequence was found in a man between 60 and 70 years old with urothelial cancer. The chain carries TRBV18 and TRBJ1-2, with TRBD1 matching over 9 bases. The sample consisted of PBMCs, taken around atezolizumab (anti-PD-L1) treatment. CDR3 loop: CASSPQNPLTGGYGYTF. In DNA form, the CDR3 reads TGTGCCAGCTCACCCCAGAATCCCCTGACAGGGGGCTATGGCTACACCTTC.